Presented here are 18 T cell receptor beta chains from one specimen sequenced in a study of CD8 T cells in Susac syndrome. Random hexamers were used to reverse transcribe roughly 0.45 to 1 ug of RNA. TCRdb fed the immunoSEQ multiplex PCR reads into MiXCR, producing one record per CDR3 protein. The sample records about 210,000 distinct CDR3 sequences, approximately 95% being singletons. The sequenced material came from CD4+ T cells from PBMCs. The receptors derive from a human donor with multiple sclerosis.

This chain links TRBV27 with TRBJ1-2; D gene ambiguous. The CDR3 sequence is 14 residues long. V shed 5 bases and J shed 3 bases, with 13 bases lying between them. CDR1 MNHEY and CDR2 SMNVEV come from the germline V gene (reference sequence). DNA of the CDR3: TGTGCCAGCAGTCTTAGTCTCGGGGACTATGGCTACACCTTC. It is translated as CASSLSLGDYGYTF.

This chain links TRBV20-1 with TRBJ2-1; TRBD1 might be the D (8 bases). The CDR3 totals 13 residues. The V end lost 6 bases, the J end lost 8 bases, and 17 bases lay between the germline ends. Germline CDR1 is DFQATT and CDR2 is SNEGSKA (reference sequence). CDR3 sequence (DNA): TGCAGTGCGGAATGGACAGGGAGGGATGAGCAGTTCTTC. Residues: CSAEWTGRDEQFF.

V gene TRBV5-1 combines with J gene TRBJ2-7; tentatively, D is TRBD1 (6 bases). V lost 4 bases and J lost 0, with 11 bases in between. The CDR3 has 14 residues. Germline V gives CDR1 SGHRS, CDR2 YFSETQ. CDR3 sequence reads: CASSRTESSYEQYF. CDR3 nucleotides: TGCGCCAGCAGCCGGACAGAGAGCTCCTACGAGCAGTACTTC.

In nucleotides, the CDR3 is TGCAGTGCTCCGTCGACACCTCGAGGCACAGATACGCAGTATTTT. This sequence encodes CSAPSTPRGTDTQYF. V gene TRBV20-1 combines with J gene TRBJ2-3, with unresolved D. V was clipped by 5 bases and J by 1 base, with 16 bases between them. The CDR3 length is 15 residues. Germline CDR1 reads DFQATT; CDR2 reads SNEGSKA (reference sequence).

This chain links TRBV7-2 with TRBJ1-2; weak D call: TRBD1 (5 bases). V was shortened by 0 bases and J by 5 bases, with 10 bases between the two germline ends. Germline V gene sequence: CDR1 SGHTA, CDR2 FQGNSA. This CDR3 comprises 14 residues. The CDR3 loop reads CASSLADQGYGYTF. CDR3 DNA sequence: TGTGCCAGCAGCTTAGCGGACCAGGGTTATGGCTACACCTTC.

The chain joins TRBV6-6 to TRBJ2-1; D remains ambiguous. Germline CDR1 and CDR2: MNHNY and SVGAGI (reference sequence). V lost 5 bases to trimming and J lost 1 base, with 9 bases between them. The CDR3 spans 14 residues. The CDR3 loop is CASSPLRSYNEQFF. CDR3 nucleotides: TGTGCCAGCAGTCCTCTTAGGTCCTACAATGAGCAGTTCTTC.

The chain employs TRBV29-1 and TRBJ1-2, with D perhaps matching TRBD1 (6 bases). V was clipped by 7 bases and J by 10 bases, with 19 bases between them. This CDR3 has 12 residues. Germline V gene data show CDR1 as SQVTM and CDR2 as ANQGSEA. CDR3 amino acids: CSARDTNIDYTF. CDR3 in DNA: TGCAGCGCCCGGGACACCAATATCGACTACACCTTC.

The genes are TRBV20-1 and TRBJ1-6; no clear D. V lost 6 bases to trimming and J lost 1 base, with 19 bases between them. CDR3 length: 17 amino acids. Germline V gene sequence: CDR1 DFQATT, CDR2 SNEGSKA (reference sequence). The CDR3 loop is CSAQDGRMRSYNSPLHF. CDR3 coding DNA: TGCAGTGCCCAAGATGGGCGGATGAGGTCCTATAATTCACCCCTCCACTTT.

The DNA for the CDR3 is TGTGCCAGCAGCGTAGCCAGCGGGAAAACAGATACGCAGTATTTT. Translated, it gives CASSVASGKTDTQYF. J is TRBJ2-3 and V is TRBV9; 7 positions match TRBD2. V gave up 0 bases and J gave up 3 bases; unmatched junction bases: 4. Looked up from germline, CDR1 is SGDLS and CDR2 is YYNGEE. CDR3 length: 15 residues.

V is TRBV25-1 and J is TRBJ1-4, with a weak D call TRBD1 (6 bases). Trimming shortened V by 5 bases and J by 0 bases, and 13 bases separated the two germline ends. This CDR3 has 16 amino acids. Germline V gives CDR1 MGHDK, CDR2 SYGVNS. The CDR3 DNA reads TGTGCCAGCAGTCAGGGGTCCCATGCAACTAATGAAAAACTGTTTTTT. Translation: CASSQGSHATNEKLFF.

V and J are TRBV30 and TRBJ2-7; D remains ambiguous. Germline V CDR1 and CDR2: GTSNPN, SVGIG (reference sequence). The CDR3 has 13 amino acids. Trimming removed 0 bases at V and 4 bases at J, with 10 bases between. CDR3 loop: CAWSVGKNYEQYF. CDR3 nucleotide sequence: TGTGCCTGGAGTGTAGGCAAGAATTACGAGCAGTACTTC.

The sample holds one count of this clonotype. This chain joins TRBV5-4 and TRBJ1-2; TRBD1 is a possible D gene (5 bases). V shed 4 bases and J shed 8 bases, with 9 bases lying between them. The CDR3 totals 11 residues. CDR1 and CDR2 (germline): SGHNT, YYREEE (reference sequence). This chain's CDR3 is CASSNRTGYTF. In DNA form, the CDR3 reads TGTGCCAGCAGCAACAGGACGGGCTACACCTTC.

About this clonotype itself: Relative to the germline gene, one junction end is altered; a read error may explain this. This rearrangement joins TRBV10-3 to TRBJ2-1; D is ambiguous. Germline CDR1 reads ENHRY; CDR2 reads SYGVKD. CDR3 length: 13 residues. The CDR3 sequence: CAISAYSNNEQFF. The DNA for the CDR3 is TGTGCCATCAGTGCGTACTCCAACAATGAGCAGTTCTTC.

The J gene is TRBJ1-1, the V gene TRBV3-1, with 8 positions matching TRBD1. Germline assignment: CDR1 LGHDT and CDR2 YNNKEL (reference sequence). V lost 3 bases and J lost 11; bases outside the gene matches: 5. This CDR3 has 12 amino acids. CDR3 sequence (DNA): TGTGCCAGCAGCCAGTCACAGGGGGTCGCTTTCTTT. Its protein product is CASSQSQGVAFF.

The chain joins TRBV30 to TRBJ1-4; D gene uncertain. CDR1 is GTSNPN, CDR2 SVGIG, per germline (reference sequence). This CDR3 has 13 residues. Trimming shortened V by 2 bases and J by 8 bases, and 12 bases separated the two germline ends. As DNA, the CDR3 is TGTGCCTGGAGTTCGGTGGGCAGGGAAAAACTGTTTTTT. Translating it yields CAWSSVGREKLFF.

The rearrangement links TRBV9 to TRBJ2-7; D is unclear. This CDR3 contains 15 residues. The V end was cut by 0 bases, the J end by 3 bases, with 13 bases between. The germline V gene has CDR1 SGDLS and CDR2 YYNGEE. The CDR3 nucleotides read TGTGCCAGCAGCGTAGGAGCCCAGGCGTACTACGAGCAGTACTTC. Encoded protein: CASSVGAQAYYEQYF. Variable domain in full (rest from reference TRBV9 and TRBJ2-7): DSGVTQTPKHLITATGQRVTLRCSPRSGDLSVYWYQQSLDQGLQFLIQYYNGEERAKGNILERFSAQQFPDLHSELNLSSLELGDSALYFCASSVGAQAYYEQYFGPGTRLTVT.

The chain couples TRBV20-1 to TRBJ1-2; the D is unclear. Looked up from germline, CDR1 is DFQATT and CDR2 is SNEGSKA (reference sequence). The CDR3 length is 13 residues. Trimming left V 3 bases short and J 8 bases short, with 16 bases between. The CDR3 nucleotides are TGCAGTGCTAGGGTGGGCGGTGTTCTCGGCTACACCTTC. Protein: CSARVGGVLGYTF.

The gene calls are TRBV27 and TRBJ1-2; no clear D gene. The CDR3 has 13 amino acids. V was pared by 2 bases and J by 7 bases, with 11 bases between. The germline gives CDR1 MNHEY, CDR2 SMNVEV (reference sequence). CDR3 region: CASSLPGQGGYTF. CDR3 bases: TGTGCCAGCAGTTTACCGGGTCAAGGTGGCTACACCTTC.